This T cell receptor beta chain originates from a study of blood T cell repertoires in COVID-19. Study background: Italy, Spain and the United States were the sources of the convalescent and acute COVID-19 samples. T cells, B-cell-depleted T cells, or PBMCs supplied cDNA or gDNA.

Authors' processing steps: The authors estimated nucleated cell counts from reference gene primer amplification. The protocol was immunoSEQ multiplex PCR, while the TCRdb copy is restricted to in-frame clones and leaves out a portion. V, J and clone size reflect that table, while D and trimming were determined from the DNA. The table records around 94,000 clones, around four fifths of them present only once. The germline V gene has CDR1 SGDLS and CDR2 YYNGEE. The CDR3 runs to 14 residues. Unmatched junction bases numbered 4, after V lost 0 bases and J lost 7 bases. The specimen sequenced was peripheral blood. The V and J genes are TRBV9 and TRBJ2-1; 7 nucleotides line up with TRBD2. The sequence was obtained from a man in his forties with active or convalescent COVID-19. The CDR3 nucleotides read TGTGCCAGCAGCGTAGATCTGGGGGGGAATGAGCAGTTCTTC. This gives the protein CASSVDLGGNEQFF.